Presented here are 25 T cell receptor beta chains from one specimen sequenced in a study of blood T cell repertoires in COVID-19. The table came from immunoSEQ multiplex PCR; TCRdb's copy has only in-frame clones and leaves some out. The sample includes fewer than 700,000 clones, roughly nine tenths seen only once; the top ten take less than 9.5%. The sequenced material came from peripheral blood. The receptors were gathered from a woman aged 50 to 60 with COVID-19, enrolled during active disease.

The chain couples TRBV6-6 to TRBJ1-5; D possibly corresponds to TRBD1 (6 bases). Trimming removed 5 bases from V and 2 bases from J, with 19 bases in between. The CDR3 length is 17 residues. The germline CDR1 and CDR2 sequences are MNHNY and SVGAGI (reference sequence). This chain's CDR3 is CASSRIQGNQGNQPQHF. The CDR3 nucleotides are TGTGCCAGCAGTCGGATACAGGGTAATCAGGGCAATCAGCCCCAGCATTTT.

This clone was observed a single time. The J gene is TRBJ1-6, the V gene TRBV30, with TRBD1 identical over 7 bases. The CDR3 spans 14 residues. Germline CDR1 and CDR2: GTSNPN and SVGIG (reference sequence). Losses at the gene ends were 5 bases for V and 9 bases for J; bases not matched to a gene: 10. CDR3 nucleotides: TGTGCCTGGTCATCGGGACAGCTTACTTCACCCCTCCACTTT. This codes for CAWSSGQLTSPLHF.

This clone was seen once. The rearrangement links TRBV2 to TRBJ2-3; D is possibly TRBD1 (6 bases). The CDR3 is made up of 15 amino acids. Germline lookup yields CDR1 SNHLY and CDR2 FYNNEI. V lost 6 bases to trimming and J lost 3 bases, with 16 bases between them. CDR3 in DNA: TGTGCCAGCAGATCCTACAGGGTTGGTACAGATACGCAGTATTTT. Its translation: CASRSYRVGTDTQYF.

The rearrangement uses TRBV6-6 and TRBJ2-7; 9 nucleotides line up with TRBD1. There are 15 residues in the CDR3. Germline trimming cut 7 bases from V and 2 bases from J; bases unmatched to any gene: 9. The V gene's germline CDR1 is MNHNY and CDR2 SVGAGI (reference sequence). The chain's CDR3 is CASTTGQGFPYEQYF. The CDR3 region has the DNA TGTGCCAGCACCACCGGACAGGGGTTCCCCTACGAGCAGTACTTC.

The CDR3 nucleotides are TGTGCCAGCAGCCAAGATTTCCGGGGAACAGATACGCAGTATTTT. This gives the protein CASSQDFRGTDTQYF. The chain combines TRBV3-1 (or the pseudogene TRBV3-2) with TRBJ2-3, with D perhaps TRBD2 (5 bases). The CDR3 is 15 amino acids. Trimming cost V 0 bases and J 3 bases, with 10 bases left between them. From germline, CDR1 is LGHDT and CDR2 YNNKEL (reference sequence).

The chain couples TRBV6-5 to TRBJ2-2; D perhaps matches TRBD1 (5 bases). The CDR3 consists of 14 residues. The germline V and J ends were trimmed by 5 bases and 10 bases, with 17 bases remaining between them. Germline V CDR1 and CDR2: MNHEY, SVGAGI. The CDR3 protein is CASSPDGWGVELFF. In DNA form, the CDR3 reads TGTGCCAGCAGTCCCGACGGGTGGGGCGTGGAGCTGTTTTTT.

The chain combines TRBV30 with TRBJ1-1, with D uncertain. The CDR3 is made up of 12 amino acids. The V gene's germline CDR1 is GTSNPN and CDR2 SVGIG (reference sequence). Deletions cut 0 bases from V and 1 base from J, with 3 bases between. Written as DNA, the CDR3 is TGTGCCTGGAGTGTCAGGAACACTGAAGCTTTCTTT. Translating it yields CAWSVRNTEAFF.

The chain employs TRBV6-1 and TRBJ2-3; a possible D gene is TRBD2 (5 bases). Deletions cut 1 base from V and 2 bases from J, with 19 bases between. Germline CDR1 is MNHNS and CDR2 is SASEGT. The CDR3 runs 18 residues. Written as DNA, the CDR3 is TGTGCCAGCAGTGAAGTCCCTTTCTCCCCCGGGGTCACAGATACGCAGTATTTT. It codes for CASSEVPFSPGVTDTQYF.

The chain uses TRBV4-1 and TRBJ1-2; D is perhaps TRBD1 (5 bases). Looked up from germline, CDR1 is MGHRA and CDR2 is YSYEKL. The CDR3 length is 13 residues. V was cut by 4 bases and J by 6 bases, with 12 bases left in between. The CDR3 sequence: CASSRGLGDGYTF. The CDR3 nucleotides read TGCGCCAGCAGCCGGGGACTTGGGGATGGCTACACCTTC.

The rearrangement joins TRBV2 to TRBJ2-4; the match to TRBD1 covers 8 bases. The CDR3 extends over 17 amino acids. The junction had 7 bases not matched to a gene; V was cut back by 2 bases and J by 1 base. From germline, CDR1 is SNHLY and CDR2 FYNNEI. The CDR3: CASSESIQGAAKNIQYF. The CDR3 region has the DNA TGTGCCAGCAGTGAAAGTATCCAGGGGGCGGCCAAAAACATTCAGTACTTC.

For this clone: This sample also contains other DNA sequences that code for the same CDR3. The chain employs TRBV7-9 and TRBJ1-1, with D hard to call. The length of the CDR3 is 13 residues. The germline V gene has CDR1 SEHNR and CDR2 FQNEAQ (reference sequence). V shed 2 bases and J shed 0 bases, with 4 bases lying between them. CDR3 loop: CASSLTVNTEAFF. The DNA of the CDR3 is TGTGCCAGCAGCTTAACAGTGAACACTGAAGCTTTCTTT.

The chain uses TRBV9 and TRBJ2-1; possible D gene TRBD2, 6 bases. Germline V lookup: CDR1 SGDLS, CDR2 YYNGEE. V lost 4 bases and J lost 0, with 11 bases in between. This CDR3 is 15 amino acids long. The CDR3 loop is CASSSGDPSYNEQFF. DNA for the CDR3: TGTGCCAGCAGCTCGGGGGACCCCTCCTACAATGAGCAGTTCTTC.

Here the CDR3 reads CASSEEGASNQPQHF. The CDR3 DNA reads as TGTGCCAGCAGTGAGGAGGGGGCTAGCAATCAGCCCCAGCATTTT. V usage is TRBV6-1 and J usage is TRBJ1-5; TRBD1 agrees at 7 bases. The CDR3 runs 15 residues. Trimming took 3 bases from V and 0 from J; bases not matched to a gene: 2. Germline V gives CDR1 MNHNS, CDR2 SASEGT.

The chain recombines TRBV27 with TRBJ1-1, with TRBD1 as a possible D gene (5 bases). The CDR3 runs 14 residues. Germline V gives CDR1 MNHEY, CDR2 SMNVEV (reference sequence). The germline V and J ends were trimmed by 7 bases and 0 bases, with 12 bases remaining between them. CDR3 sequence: CASKVGGMNTEAFF. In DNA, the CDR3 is TGTGCCAGCAAAGTGGGGGGAATGAACACTGAAGCTTTCTTT.

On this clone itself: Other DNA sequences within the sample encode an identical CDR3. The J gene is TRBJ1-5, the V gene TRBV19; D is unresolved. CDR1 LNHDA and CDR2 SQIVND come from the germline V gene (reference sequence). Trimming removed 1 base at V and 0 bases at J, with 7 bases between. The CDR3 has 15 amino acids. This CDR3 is CASSIGRYSNQPQHF. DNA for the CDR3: TGTGCCAGTAGTATAGGCCGGTATAGCAATCAGCCCCAGCATTTT.

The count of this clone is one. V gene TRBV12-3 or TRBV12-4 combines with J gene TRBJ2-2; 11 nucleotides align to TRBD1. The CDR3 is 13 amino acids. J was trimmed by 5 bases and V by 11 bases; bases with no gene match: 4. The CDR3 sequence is CAGGTGGTGELFF. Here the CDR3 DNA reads TGTGCCGGGGGGACAGGGGGTACCGGGGAGCTGTTTTTT.

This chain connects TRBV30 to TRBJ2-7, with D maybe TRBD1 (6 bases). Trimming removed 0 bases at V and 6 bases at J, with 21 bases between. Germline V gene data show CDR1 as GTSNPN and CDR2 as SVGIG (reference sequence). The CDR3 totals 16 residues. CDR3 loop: CAWSVSFPTGLGEQYF. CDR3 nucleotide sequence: TGTGCCTGGAGTGTATCGTTTCCGACAGGTCTTGGCGAGCAGTACTTC.

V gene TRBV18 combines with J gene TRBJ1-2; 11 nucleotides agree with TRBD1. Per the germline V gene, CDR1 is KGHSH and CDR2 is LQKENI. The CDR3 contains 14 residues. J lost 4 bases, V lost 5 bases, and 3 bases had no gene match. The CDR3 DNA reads TGTGCCAGCTCATCGGGGACAGGGGGCTATGGCTACACCTTC. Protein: CASSSGTGGYGYTF.

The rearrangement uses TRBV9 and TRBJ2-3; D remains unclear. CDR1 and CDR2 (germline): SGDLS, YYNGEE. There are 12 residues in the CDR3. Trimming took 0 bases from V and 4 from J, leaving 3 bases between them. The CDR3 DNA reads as TGTGCCAGCAGCGTAGTCGCAGATACGCAGTATTTT. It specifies CASSVVADTQYF.

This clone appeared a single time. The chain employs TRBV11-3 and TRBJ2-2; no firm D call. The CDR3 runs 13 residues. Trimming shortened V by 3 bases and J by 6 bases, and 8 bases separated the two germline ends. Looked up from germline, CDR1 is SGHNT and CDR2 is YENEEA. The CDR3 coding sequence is TGTGCCAGCAGCTTGAATCGCGCCGGGGAGCTGTTTTTT. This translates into CASSLNRAGELFF. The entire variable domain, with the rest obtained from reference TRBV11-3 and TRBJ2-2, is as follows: EAGVVQSPRYKIIEKKQPVAFWCNPISGHNTLYWYLQNLGQGPELLIRYENEEAVDDSQLPKDRFSAERLKGVDSTLKIQPAELGDSAVYLCASSLNRAGELFFGEGSRLTVL.

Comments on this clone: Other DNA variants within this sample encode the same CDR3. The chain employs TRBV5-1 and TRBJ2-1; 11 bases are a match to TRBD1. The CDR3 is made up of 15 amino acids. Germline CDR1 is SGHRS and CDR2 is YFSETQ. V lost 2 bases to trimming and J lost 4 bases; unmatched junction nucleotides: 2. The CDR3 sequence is CASSLGQGAYNEQFF. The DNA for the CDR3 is TGCGCCAGCAGCTTAGGACAGGGGGCTTACAATGAGCAGTTCTTC.

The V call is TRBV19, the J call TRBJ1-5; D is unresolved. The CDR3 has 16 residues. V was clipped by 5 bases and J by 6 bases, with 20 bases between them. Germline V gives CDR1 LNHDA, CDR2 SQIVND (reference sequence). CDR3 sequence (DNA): TGTGCCAGTAGTGACTCCCCAACTTTAAAAGGTCAGCCCCAGCATTTT. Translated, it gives CASSDSPTLKGQPQHF.

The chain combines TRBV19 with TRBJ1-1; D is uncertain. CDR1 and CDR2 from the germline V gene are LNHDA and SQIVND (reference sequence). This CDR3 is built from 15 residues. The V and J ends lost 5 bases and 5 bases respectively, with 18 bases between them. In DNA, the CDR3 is TGTGCCAGTAGTCTTATTGGCGTCGGAGGGACTGAAGCTTTCTTT. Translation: CASSLIGVGGTEAFF.

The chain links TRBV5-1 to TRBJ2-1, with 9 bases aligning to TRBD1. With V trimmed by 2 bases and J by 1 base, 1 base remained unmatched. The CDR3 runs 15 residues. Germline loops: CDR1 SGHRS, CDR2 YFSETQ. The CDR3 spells CASSLQGASYNEQFF. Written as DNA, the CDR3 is TGCGCCAGCAGCTTACAGGGGGCGTCCTACAATGAGCAGTTCTTC. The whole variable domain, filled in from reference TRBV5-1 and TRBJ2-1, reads KAGVTQTPRYLIKTRGQQVTLSCSPISGHRSVSWYQQTPGQGLQFLFEYFSETQRNKGNFPGRFSGRQFSNSRSEMNVSTLELGDSALYLCASSLQGASYNEQFFGPGTRLTVL.

The CDR3 sequence: CASGDRSTDTQYF. The CDR3 DNA sequence: TGTGCCAGCGGGGACAGATCCACAGATACGCAGTATTTT. This chain uses TRBV3-1 (or the pseudogene TRBV3-2) with TRBJ2-3, with TRBD1 matching 7 bases. Unmatched junction bases numbered 4, after V lost 8 bases and J lost 2 bases. Germline V lookup: CDR1 LGHDT, CDR2 YNNKEL (reference sequence). The CDR3 spans 13 residues.